Each of the 15 T cell receptor beta chains below was sequenced from the same sample in a study of cytomegalovirus exposure and HLA in healthy donors (dated by TCRdb to 2016 to 2017). Libraries were prepared through the immunoSEQ multiplex PCR assay. The multiplex PCR relied on a mix of 60 forward primers for TCR Vbeta segments and 13 reverse primers for TCR Jbeta segments. TCRdb retrieved this table from immuneACCESS and kept in-frame rearrangements only. Not all clones are present; in checked studies, unresolved V genes account for under half, and no reason is known for the remainder. The sample has 110,000 to 150,000 clones on record, under 90% of them singletons. The top ten clonotypes cover 2% to 2.5% of the sample. Sequencing was performed on PBMCs. Receptors originate from a boy aged 2 to 10 in good health and CMV-seronegative.

The gene calls are TRBV9 and TRBJ2-7; 10 bases agree with TRBD1. The germline V gene encodes CDR1 SGDLS and CDR2 YYNGEE. This CDR3 has 16 residues. Trimming removed 0 bases from V and 3 bases from J; junction bases left unmatched: 6. This CDR3 reads CASSVGGTGALYEQYF. The CDR3 DNA is TGTGCCAGCAGCGTAGGGGGGACAGGGGCGCTCTACGAGCAGTACTTC.

The chain joins TRBV5-3 to TRBJ2-1, with 13 bases identical to TRBD2. TRBV5-3 is flagged as an ORF with uncertain function. V trimming: 7 bases; J trimming: 7 bases; junction bases outside the gene matches: 17. CDR3 length equals 18 residues. The CDR3 loop is CARGRTSGSRLSDNEQFF. The CDR3 nucleotides read TGTGCCAGAGGCAGGACTAGCGGGAGTAGGTTATCCGATAATGAGCAGTTCTTC.

The genes are TRBV7-9 and TRBJ2-7; TRBD2 matches at 13 bases. J was trimmed by 2 bases and V by 8 bases; bases with no gene match: 0. CDR3 length equals 13 residues. CDR1 SEHNR and CDR2 FQNEAQ come from the germline V gene (reference sequence). CDR3 DNA: TGTGCCAGCGGGACTAGCGGGACCTACGAGCAGTACTTC. This encodes CASGTSGTYEQYF.

The chain carries TRBV5-1 and TRBJ2-4; D possibly corresponds to TRBD2 (6 bases). V shed 5 bases and J shed 3 bases, with 6 bases lying between them. Germline V gene lookup returns CDR1 SGHRS and CDR2 YFSETQ. The CDR3 extends over 12 amino acids. CDR3 nucleotides: TGCGCCAGCAGGCGGGACAAAAACATTCAGTACTTC. Translated, it gives CASRRDKNIQYF.

The rearrangement links TRBV27 to TRBJ1-2; D perhaps matches TRBD1 (5 bases). The length of the CDR3 is 16 residues. Germline V gene sequence: CDR1 MNHEY, CDR2 SMNVEV (reference sequence). Trimming cost V 0 bases and J 4 bases, with 15 bases left between them. The CDR3 region is CASSLSAGQKFYGYTF. The CDR3 region has the DNA TGTGCCAGCAGTTTATCCGCGGGGCAAAAGTTCTATGGCTACACCTTC.

The chain joins TRBV6-1 to TRBJ1-4, with D uncertain. V lost 1 base, J lost 0 bases, and 12 bases lay in between. The length of the CDR3 is 17 residues. Germline loops: CDR1 MNHNS, CDR2 SASEGT. The CDR3 region has the DNA TGTGCCAGCAGTGAAGTCTATGGAGGACCAACTAATGAAAAACTGTTTTTT. Translating gives CASSEVYGGPTNEKLFF.

The chain joins TRBV4-1 to TRBJ1-1; D is ambiguous. Trimming stripped 3 bases from V and 4 bases from J, with 15 bases between. There are 15 residues in the CDR3. Germline V gene lookup returns CDR1 MGHRA and CDR2 YSYEKL. The CDR3 DNA reads as TGCGCCAGCAGCCAGAGTCGAGGGCGGAGCACTGAAGCTTTCTTT. Its translation: CASSQSRGRSTEAFF.

The chain is built from TRBV9 and TRBJ2-5; a possible D gene is TRBD1 (6 bases). From germline, CDR1 is SGDLS and CDR2 YYNGEE. CDR3 size: 15 residues. V was pared by 4 bases and J by 5 bases, with 18 bases between. The CDR3, as DNA: TGTGCCAGCAGCCGCCCCTTCTCAGGGGCGGAGACCCAGTACTTC. Translating gives CASSRPFSGAETQYF.

This clone was recorded a few times. The chain uses TRBV6-4 and TRBJ2-1; 14 bases fit TRBD2. The CDR3 sequence is 14 residues long. The trim removed 4 bases at V and 7 bases at J, leaving 0 bases unmatched. CDR1 MRHNA and CDR2 SNTAGT come from the germline V gene. CDR3 in DNA: TGTGCCAGCAGTGGACTAGCGGGGGGGAATGAGCAGTTCTTC. It yields the protein CASSGLAGGNEQFF.

The chain employs TRBV5-1 and TRBJ2-7, with D maybe TRBD1 (5 bases). The CDR3 has 11 residues. CDR1 is SGHRS, CDR2 YFSETQ, per germline. V dropped 4 bases and J dropped 7 bases, with 9 bases sitting between them. The DNA of the CDR3 is TGCGCCAGCAGCACCCAGGGTGAGCAGTACTTC. Amino acids: CASSTQGEQYF.

This rearrangement joins TRBV7-2 to TRBJ2-3; 8 bases align to TRBD2. This CDR3 has 17 residues. Trimming at V came to 1 base and at J to 2 bases, leaving 8 bases not matched to a gene. The germline V gene has CDR1 SGHTA and CDR2 FQGNSA. The CDR3, as DNA: TGTGCCAGCAGCTTAGATCGGGGGGGGGCCCCCACAGATACGCAGTATTTT. Its translation is CASSLDRGGAPTDTQYF.

The rearrangement joins TRBV14 to TRBJ2-2; 7 nucleotides agree with TRBD1. The CDR3 loop spans 19 amino acids. The germline V gene encodes CDR1 SGHDN and CDR2 FVKESK. V lost 4 bases, J lost 1 base, and 15 bases stayed unmatched. CDR3 loop: CASSRGPFMGQRNTGELFF. The DNA of the CDR3 is TGTGCCAGCAGCCGGGGACCATTTATGGGACAGCGGAACACCGGGGAGCTGTTTTTT.

This clone has only a few counts. The V gene is TRBV2, the J gene TRBJ1-1, with 7 bases matching TRBD1. The CDR3 is 15 amino acids. Germline V lookup: CDR1 SNHLY, CDR2 FYNNEI. Trimming at V came to 10 bases and at J to 4 bases, leaving 15 bases not matched to a gene. Here the CDR3 DNA reads TGTGCCACCCAGGGGGAAGTCCTCTTTTCCACTGAAGCTTTCTTT. Translation gives CATQGEVLFSTEAFF.

This rearrangement joins TRBV28 to TRBJ2-1; D is possibly TRBD1 (6 bases). There are 15 residues in the CDR3. The germline gives CDR1 MDHEN, CDR2 SYDVKM. V lost 5 bases and J lost 14, with 25 bases in between. CDR3 in amino acids: CASSPPTGSGSMKFF. As DNA, the CDR3 is TGTGCCAGCAGTCCCCCGACAGGTTCGGGAAGTATGAAGTTCTTC.

The rearrangement links TRBV6-1 to TRBJ2-3, with 7 bases identical to TRBD2. V was pared by 4 bases and J by 0 bases, with 7 bases of the junction left unmatched. Germline V CDR1 and CDR2: MNHNS, SASEGT. The CDR3 length is 16 residues. The CDR3, as DNA: TGTGCCAGCAGTGTTATGTCTAGCGGTAGCACAGATACGCAGTATTTT. This encodes CASSVMSSGSTDTQYF.